Listed below are T cell receptor beta chains from one sample, sequenced in a study of blood T cell repertoires in COVID-19. The method was immunoSEQ multiplex PCR; TCRdb's version includes in-frame clones alone and lacks a portion of them. This table has 50,000 to 65,000 clones, approximately 92% appearing once. What was sequenced was peripheral blood. These receptors originate from a human donor in a cohort sampled during active COVID-19. CDR3s include the opening cysteine and the closing phenylalanine or tryptophan. Each record gives: J gene, V gene, clone size, D gene, CDR3 protein, CDR3 DNA. A D gene is named only where the DNA matches it firmly. For some rows the clone size is stated as once, few or many, or as a class when expanded; others skip it.

J: TRBJ2-1; V: TRBV6-5; size: NA; D: TRBD1; CDR3: CASRQGQGSYNEQFF; DNA: TGTGCCAGCAGACAGGGGCAGGGCTCTTACAATGAGCAGTTCTTC
J: TRBJ1-6; V: TRBV7-9; size: NA; D: NA; CDR3: CASSFDRSHGNSPLHF; DNA: TGTGCCAGCAGCTTCGACCGGAGTCACGGTAATTCACCCCTCCACTTT
J: TRBJ1-4; V: TRBV28; size: NA; D: NA; CDR3: CASSPNLGGANEKLFF; DNA: TGTGCCAGCAGTCCGAACCTGGGGGGGGCTAATGAAAAACTGTTTTTT
J: TRBJ1-2; V: TRBV6-5; size: once; D: NA; CDR3: CASSSPNRQHYTF; DNA: TGTGCCAGCAGTTCACCTAATCGACAGCACTACACCTTC
J: TRBJ2-7; V: TRBV4-1; size: NA; D: TRBD2; CDR3: CASSQYYRGGAQEQYF; DNA: TGCGCCAGCAGCCAATACTACCGCGGGGGGGCTCAAGAGCAGTACTTC
J: TRBJ1-2; V: TRBV6-6; size: NA; D: NA; CDR3: CASSSRVSRGIYGYTF; DNA: TGTGCCAGCAGTTCCCGGGTTAGTAGAGGGATCTATGGCTACACCTTC
J: TRBJ2-3; V: TRBV28; size: NA; D: TRBD2; CDR3: CASSPRQLQREGLSTQYF; DNA: TGTGCCAGCAGTCCCCGCCAACTCCAGCGGGAGGGCCTCAGTACGCAGTATTTT
J: TRBJ1-1; V: TRBV6-5; size: NA; D: NA; CDR3: CASTLQLTEAFF; DNA: TGTGCCAGCACCCTACAGTTGACTGAAGCTTTCTTT
J: TRBJ2-5; V: TRBV2; size: NA; D: NA; CDR3: CASSVGVGGVETQYF; DNA: TGTGCCAGCAGTGTAGGGGTCGGCGGGGTGGAGACCCAGTACTTC
J: TRBJ2-3; V: TRBV5-5; size: NA; D: TRBD2; CDR3: CASSFLAGVTDTQYF; DNA: TGTGCCAGCAGCTTTTTAGCGGGAGTTACAGATACGCAGTATTTT
J: TRBJ1-1; V: TRBV7-2; size: few; D: NA; CDR3: CASSPFRNTEAFF; DNA: TGTGCCAGCAGCCCTTTTAGGAACACTGAAGCTTTCTTT
J: TRBJ2-2; V: TRBV30; size: NA; D: TRBD2; CDR3: CALTPGLANTGELFF; DNA: TGTGCTTTAACCCCGGGACTAGCGAACACCGGGGAGCTGTTTTTT
J: TRBJ2-5; V: TRBV28; size: NA; D: NA; CDR3: CASSGGLEWVSETQYF; DNA: TGTGCCAGCAGTGGGGGGTTGGAATGGGTCTCGGAGACCCAGTACTTC
J: TRBJ2-7; V: TRBV7-8; size: NA; D: NA; CDR3: CASSLETESSYEQYF; DNA: TGTGCCAGCAGCTTAGAGACGGAGAGCTCCTACGAGCAGTACTTC
J: TRBJ2-7; V: TRBV29-1; size: NA; D: TRBD1; CDR3: CSVEETGNYEQYF; DNA: TGCAGCGTTGAAGAGACAGGGAACTACGAGCAGTACTTC
J: TRBJ2-7; V: TRBV27; size: NA; D: TRBD1; CDR3: CASSPGTADSSYEQYF; DNA: TGTGCCAGCAGTCCGGGGACAGCTGATAGCTCCTACGAGCAGTACTTC
J: TRBJ2-1; V: TRBV6-4; size: once; D: NA; CDR3: CASSSDGGSHNEQFF; DNA: TGTGCCAGCAGCTCGGACGGAGGCTCCCACAATGAGCAGTTCTTC
J: TRBJ1-4; V: TRBV28; size: NA; D: NA; CDR3: CASTANREKLFF; DNA: TGTGCCAGCACCGCGAATCGCGAAAAACTGTTTTTT
J: TRBJ1-1; V: TRBV6-5; size: NA; D: NA; CDR3: CASSSQVFGNTEAFF; DNA: TGTGCCAGCAGTTCACAGGTGTTCGGGAACACTGAAGCTTTCTTT
J: TRBJ2-5; V: TRBV5-8; size: NA; D: NA; CDR3: CASSFASGLYQETQYF; DNA: TGTGCCAGCAGCTTCGCTTCGGGACTCTATCAAGAGACCCAGTACTTC
J: TRBJ2-5; V: TRBV20-1; size: NA; D: NA; CDR3: CSASSGSQETQYF; DNA: TGCAGTGCTAGTTCCGGGAGCCAAGAGACCCAGTACTTC
J: TRBJ2-5; V: TRBV5-1; size: NA; D: NA; CDR3: CASSLTSFQTQYF; DNA: TGCGCCAGCAGCTTGACTAGCTTCCAGACCCAGTACTTC
J: TRBJ2-7; V: TRBV15; size: NA; D: NA; CDR3: CATSRDRGTYEQYF; DNA: TGTGCCACCAGCAGAGACAGGGGAACCTACGAGCAGTACTTC
J: TRBJ1-1; V: TRBV18; size: NA; D: TRBD1; CDR3: CASSQQGTEAEAFF; DNA: TGTGCCAGCTCTCAACAGGGGACGGAGGCTGAAGCTTTCTTT
J: TRBJ2-7; V: TRBV2; size: NA; D: TRBD2; CDR3: CASSLGLAGGGEQYF; DNA: TGTGCCAGCAGTCTGGGACTAGCGGGAGGGGGGGAGCAGTACTTC
J: TRBJ1-1; V: TRBV7-9; size: NA; D: TRBD1; CDR3: CASSLARGTEAFF; DNA: TGTGCCAGCAGCTTAGCCAGGGGGACTGAAGCTTTCTTT
J: TRBJ2-1; V: TRBV28; size: NA; D: TRBD2; CDR3: CASSLYRGSSYNEQFF; DNA: TGTGCCAGCAGTTTGTATCGCGGGAGCTCCTACAATGAGCAGTTCTTC
J: TRBJ2-7; V: TRBV5-4; size: once; D: NA; CDR3: CASSFDSPLGEQYF; DNA: TGTGCCAGCAGCTTCGACAGTCCCTTGGGAGAGCAGTACTTC
J: TRBJ2-7; V: TRBV28; size: NA; D: NA; CDR3: CASTNVYEQYF; DNA: TGTGCCAGCACTAACGTATACGAGCAGTACTTC
J: TRBJ1-6; V: TRBV10-3; size: NA; D: TRBD1; CDR3: CAMGQAGNSPLHF; DNA: TGTGCCATGGGACAGGCGGGGAATTCACCCCTCCACTTT
J: TRBJ2-7; V: TRBV18; size: NA; D: TRBD1; CDR3: CASSPGQGPYEQYF; DNA: TGTGCCAGCTCTCCCGGACAGGGACCCTACGAGCAGTACTTC
J: TRBJ1-4; V: TRBV7-2; size: NA; D: NA; CDR3: CASSFQGSGEKLFF; DNA: TGTGCCAGCAGCTTTCAGGGGTCTGGGGAAAAACTGTTTTTT
J: TRBJ1-2; V: TRBV25-1; size: NA; D: TRBD1; CDR3: CASSITGQGGYTF; DNA: TGTGCCAGCAGTATTACGGGACAGGGTGGCTACACCTTC
J: TRBJ2-2; V: TRBV9; size: NA; D: TRBD2; CDR3: CASSAASGREYTGELFF; DNA: TGTGCCAGCAGCGCCGCTAGCGGGAGGGAATACACCGGGGAGCTGTTTTTT
J: TRBJ1-5; V: TRBV5-5; size: NA; D: TRBD1; CDR3: CASSLAGDRRNQPQHF; DNA: TGTGCCAGCAGCTTGGCCGGGGACAGAAGAAATCAGCCCCAGCATTTT
J: TRBJ2-3; V: TRBV2; size: NA; D: NA; CDR3: CASRSTPSTDTQYF; DNA: TGTGCCAGCCGGAGTACCCCTAGCACAGATACGCAGTATTTT
J: TRBJ1-1; V: TRBV7-2; size: NA; D: NA; CDR3: CASRKPGTQNTEAFF; DNA: TGTGCCAGCAGAAAACCCGGGACACAGAACACTGAAGCTTTCTTT
J: TRBJ2-2; V: TRBV9; size: NA; D: NA; CDR3: CASSVAAAGELFF; DNA: TGTGCCAGCAGCGTAGCGGCGGCCGGGGAGCTGTTTTTT
J: TRBJ1-1; V: TRBV11-3; size: NA; D: NA; CDR3: CASSLGSEAFF; DNA: TGTGCCAGCAGCTTAGGGAGTGAAGCTTTCTTT
J: TRBJ2-1; V: TRBV10-3; size: NA; D: TRBD1; CDR3: CAISESPLPGQGNEQFF; DNA: TGTGCCATCAGTGAGTCTCCTCTACCGGGACAGGGTAATGAGCAGTTCTTC
J: TRBJ2-3; V: TRBV3-1/TRBV3-2; size: NA; D: NA; CDR3: CASSQVRGTRDTQYF; DNA: TGTGCCAGCAGCCAAGTCAGGGGGACTAGAGATACGCAGTATTTT
J: TRBJ2-1; V: TRBV19; size: NA; D: NA; CDR3: CASSLRLGEQFF; DNA: TGTGCCAGTAGTCTGCGACTTGGTGAGCAGTTCTTC
J: TRBJ1-1; V: TRBV6-5; size: once; D: NA; CDR3: CASRYQPNTEAFF; DNA: TGTGCCAGCCGCTACCAACCGAACACTGAAGCTTTCTTT
J: TRBJ1-6; V: TRBV27; size: NA; D: NA; CDR3: CASSSAGTPGDSPLHF; DNA: TGTGCCAGCAGTTCCGCGGGGACTCCCGGTGATTCACCCCTCCACTTT
J: TRBJ2-3; V: TRBV7-3; size: NA; D: TRBD1; CDR3: CASSSGTGAGGTQYF; DNA: TGTGCCAGCAGCTCCGGGACAGGGGCCGGGGGTACGCAGTATTTT
J: TRBJ2-2; V: TRBV4-2; size: NA; D: TRBD2; CDR3: CASSHPGYGTSGATGELFF; DNA: TGTGCCAGCAGCCACCCGGGTTACGGGACTAGCGGGGCCACCGGGGAGCTGTTTTTT
J: TRBJ2-1; V: TRBV2; size: NA; D: TRBD2; CDR3: CASLPSGGLYEQFF; DNA: TGTGCCAGCCTTCCCAGCGGGGGGCTTTATGAGCAGTTCTTC
J: TRBJ2-5; V: TRBV27; size: NA; D: TRBD2; CDR3: CASSKSGLAGLRETQYF; DNA: TGTGCCAGCAGTAAAAGCGGACTAGCGGGCCTGAGGGAGACCCAGTACTTC
J: TRBJ1-1; V: TRBV20-1; size: once; D: NA; CDR3: CSASVRALNTEAFF; DNA: TGCAGTGCTAGTGTCAGGGCATTGAACACTGAAGCTTTCTTT
J: TRBJ1-5; V: TRBV4-1; size: NA; D: NA; CDR3: CASSQDSRFPQPQHF; DNA: TGCGCCAGCAGCCAAGATTCCAGGTTTCCCCAGCCCCAGCATTTT
J: TRBJ2-2; V: TRBV7-2; size: NA; D: NA; CDR3: CASSSQGTGELFF; DNA: TGTGCCAGCAGCTCCCAGGGTACCGGGGAGCTGTTTTTT
J: TRBJ1-1; V: TRBV5-1; size: NA; D: TRBD1; CDR3: CASSVGQGPYEAFF; DNA: TGCGCCAGCAGCGTGGGACAGGGGCCCTACGAAGCTTTCTTT
J: TRBJ1-1; V: TRBV28; size: NA; D: TRBD1; CDR3: CASCAPGTGPTEAFF; DNA: TGTGCCAGCTGTGCCCCCGGGACAGGGCCCACTGAAGCTTTCTTT
J: TRBJ1-2; V: TRBV4-1; size: NA; D: TRBD1; CDR3: CASRQDIAGQGDTF; DNA: TGCGCCAGCAGACAAGATATTGCAGGACAGGGGGACACCTTC
J: TRBJ2-5; V: TRBV29-1; size: NA; D: NA; CDR3: CSTLSGSWSGETQYF; DNA: TGCAGCACCCTAAGCGGCAGTTGGAGCGGCGAGACCCAGTACTTC
J: TRBJ2-7; V: TRBV6-1; size: once; D: NA; CDR3: CASSEAGSLDYEQYF; DNA: TGTGCCAGCAGTGAAGCGGGGAGTTTGGACTACGAGCAGTACTTC